Given below is one TCR beta chain in context. This entry is derived from a study of shared clonotypes between healthy human individuals. Bulk PBMC genomic DNA spanned ten immunoSEQ deep plates. Profiling relied on immunoSEQ multiplex PCR, and the TCRdb table lists in-frame clones only, not all of them. Here the sample spans about 480,000 clones, approximately 85% being singletons. V gave up 4 bases and J gave up 5 bases, with 13 bases separating them. The CDR3 has 14 amino acids. Germline lookup yields CDR1 SGHNT and CDR2 YENEEA. In unsorted samples, genomic DNA was obtained using approximately 81 million PBMCs.

Sequenced material: PBMCs. This sequence was found in a woman between 40 and 55 years old in good health. Some clones in this sample may be carry-over from other donors' samples. The chain links TRBV11-3 to TRBJ2-3; TRBD2 is a possible D gene (7 bases). The CDR3 DNA reads TGTGCCAGCAGCTCGGGGGGCCTGGTAGATACGCAGTATTTT. Translated, it gives CASSSGGLVDTQYF.